The clone carrying this TCR beta chain was counted between two and nine times. The data stem from a study of identical twins. Germline V gene sequence: CDR1 DFQATT, CDR2 SNEGSKA (reference sequence). V lost 3 bases and J lost 0; bases outside the gene matches: 9. CDR3 length equals 17 residues. TCRdb called the 5' RACE reads again in MiXCR, with one record for every CDR3 protein. The profile covers approximately 500,000 distinct CDR3 sequences, with 20% to 25% appearing a single time and about 2.7% taken by the ten largest. This sample also appeared in a second study, on T cells expressing NK-cell markers. That source reports: In a group of five to seven donors, dominant NKG2C+ clonotypes represented roughly 1.0-7.5% of CD8+ T cells. Also leading the CD3+CD56-NKG2C+ fraction in a handful of donors were these clonotypes.

The sequencing sample was made of CD4+ T cells sorted from blood. The TCR was taken from a woman aged 18-35 years in good health. The V call is TRBV20-1, the J call TRBJ2-1; TRBD2 matches 9 bases. CDR3 in amino acids: CSASVLAGLSSYNEQFF. The DNA of the CDR3 is TGCAGTGCTAGTGTTCTAGCGGGACTGAGCTCCTACAATGAGCAGTTCTTC.